This is a list of T cell receptor beta chains from one sample in a study of T cell repertoires and HLA-DP antigens. These TCRs are of unknown antigen specificity. Clones were sequenced by immunoSEQ multiplex PCR, and TCRdb holds only the in-frame ones, with some missing. The sample holds 75,000 to 90,000 clones; roughly 86% are singletons and the top ten take around 1.7%. Sequencing was performed on CD4+ T cells from PBMCs. All receptors come from a man in his fifties or sixties in good health and CMV-seronegative. Each CDR3 is given with its conserved first and last residue. Fields, in order: D gene, J gene, clone size, V gene, CDR3 protein, CDR3 DNA. A D gene is named only where the DNA matches it firmly. Not every row has a clone size; where given, it reads once, few, many or a size class.

d_call: NA
j_call: TRBJ2-5
clone_size: NA
v_call: TRBV5-1
cdr3_aa: CASRPGYSNQETQYF
cdr3_nt: TGCGCCAGCAGACCCGGGTATTCTAACCAAGAGACCCAGTACTTC

d_call: NA
j_call: TRBJ1-3
clone_size: NA
v_call: TRBV14
cdr3_aa: CASSQDPPGDSGNTIYF
cdr3_nt: TGTGCCAGCAGCCAAGATCCACCAGGGGACTCTGGAAACACCATATATTTT

d_call: TRBD1
j_call: TRBJ2-1
clone_size: many
v_call: TRBV5-5
cdr3_aa: CASSSTRDRGWHEQFF
cdr3_nt: TGTGCCAGCAGCTCGACTCGGGACAGGGGGTGGCATGAGCAGTTCTTC

d_call: NA
j_call: TRBJ2-2
clone_size: NA
v_call: TRBV5-1
cdr3_aa: CASSASTGKGAGELFF
cdr3_nt: TGCGCCAGCAGCGCATCCACAGGGAAGGGTGCCGGGGAGCTGTTTTTT

d_call: TRBD1
j_call: TRBJ1-6
clone_size: NA
v_call: TRBV30
cdr3_aa: CAWTMDRGISPLHF
cdr3_nt: TGTGCCTGGACCATGGACAGGGGTATTTCACCCCTCCACTTT

d_call: NA
j_call: TRBJ1-5
clone_size: NA
v_call: TRBV19
cdr3_aa: CASSIAGGSNQPQHF
cdr3_nt: TGTGCCAGTAGTATAGCAGGAGGGAGCAATCAGCCCCAGCATTTT

d_call: TRBD1
j_call: TRBJ1-5
clone_size: NA
v_call: TRBV2
cdr3_aa: CASSDRTGNQPQHF
cdr3_nt: TGTGCCAGCAGTGATCGGACAGGGAATCAGCCCCAGCATTTT

d_call: TRBD2
j_call: TRBJ2-2
clone_size: NA
v_call: TRBV15
cdr3_aa: CATSRDPLAGGPRTGELFF
cdr3_nt: TGTGCCACCAGCAGAGATCCCCTAGCGGGAGGGCCTCGGACCGGGGAGCTGTTTTTT

d_call: TRBD1
j_call: TRBJ2-7
clone_size: NA
v_call: TRBV5-1
cdr3_aa: CASRDRVENEQYF
cdr3_nt: TGCGCCAGCAGGGACAGGGTGGAGAACGAGCAGTACTTC

d_call: TRBD1
j_call: TRBJ1-1
clone_size: NA
v_call: TRBV2
cdr3_aa: CASSPRRTGGTEAFF
cdr3_nt: TGTGCCAGCAGTCCCCGTCGGACAGGGGGGACTGAAGCTTTCTTT